The rows below give T cell receptor beta chains drawn from one sample of a study of T-cell memory formation after mild COVID-19. Via MiXCR, TCRdb re-called the 5' RACE reads, giving one row per CDR3 protein. The table includes 180,000 or so distinct CDR3 sequences, around 10% detected once. The specimen was PBMCs or a T cell subset sorted from them (not recorded which). Every receptor here comes from a man between 18 and 35 years old who had mild COVID-19 (a few samples of this study predate the infection). Cell type and time point are not known. The CDR3 runs from the conserved cysteine through the conserved F or W. The D gene is left open where the match is weak. A row's size may be missing; if present it is once, few, many or a size class.

d_call j_call v_call clone_size cdr3_nt cdr3_aa
TRBD2 TRBJ2-3 TRBV6-5 few TGTGCCAGCAGCTATTCACTAGCGGGCGTCACAGATACGCAGTATTTT CASSYSLAGVTDTQYF
NA TRBJ2-3 TRBV5-1 NA TGCGCCAGCAGCTATTCAGGGACTGGGGATACGCAGTATTTT CASSYSGTGDTQYF
NA TRBJ2-1 TRBV5-1 NA TGCGCCAGCAGCCCAGGGACTCGGGATGAGCAGTTCTTC CASSPGTRDEQFF
NA TRBJ1-2 TRBV5-1 NA TGCGCCAGCAGCTTGGACAACTATGGCTACACCTTC CASSLDNYGYTF
NA TRBJ1-6 TRBV27 NA TGTGCCAGCAGCCCAGGCAGTTGGGTCTATAATTCACCCCTCCACTTT CASSPGSWVYNSPLHF
TRBD1 TRBJ2-7 TRBV12-3/TRBV12-4 many TGTGCCAGCAGCCAAACCGCACAGGGGTCCTACGAGCAGTACTTC CASSQTAQGSYEQYF
NA TRBJ2-5 TRBV2 few TGTGCCACCTCCGAGGGGGAAGAGACCCAGTACTTC CATSEGEETQYF
NA TRBJ2-4 TRBV20-1 NA TGCAGTGCTTCGACAGTAGCCAAAAACATTCAGTACTTC CSASTVAKNIQYF
NA TRBJ2-4 TRBV4-2 few TGTGCCAGCAGCCAAGTCCCAGGGAGCGTTTATGGGGCCAAAAACATTCAGTACTTC CASSQVPGSVYGAKNIQYF
NA TRBJ2-2 TRBV2 few TGTGCCAGCAGACAGGGAATTTTTGTCGGGGAGCTGTTTTTT CASRQGIFVGELFF
TRBD1 TRBJ1-6 TRBV20-1 few TGCAGTGCTGAGAGCGGACAGGGGGATAATTCACCCCTCCACTTT CSAESGQGDNSPLHF
NA TRBJ1-2 TRBV7-9 many TGTGCCAGCAGTTGGAAGGGGGGCTATGGCTACACCTTC CASSWKGGYGYTF
NA TRBJ2-5 TRBV6-5 many TGTGCCAGCAGTTACCGTGGGGACGAGACCCAGTACTTC CASSYRGDETQYF
NA TRBJ1-4 TRBV18 few TGTGCCAGCTCACCAGGGGAAAATGAAAAACTGTTTTTT CASSPGENEKLFF
TRBD1 TRBJ1-2 TRBV25-1 NA TGTGCCAGCAGTGACTCCAGGGGGTCGGGCTATGGCTACACCTTC CASSDSRGSGYGYTF
NA TRBJ2-3 TRBV3-1 NA TGTGCCAGCAGCCCGACCGTTAAGCGAATCACAGATACGCAGTATTTT CASSPTVKRITDTQYF
TRBD1 TRBJ2-2 TRBV5-5 few TGTGCCAGCAGCTCCGGGACAGGGTTATCCGGGGAGCTGTTTTTT CASSSGTGLSGELFF
TRBD1 TRBJ1-1 TRBV7-2 NA TGTGCCAGCAGCTTCGCCGGGACAGGGGTGGCCACTGAAGCTTTCTTT CASSFAGTGVATEAFF
NA TRBJ2-5 TRBV12-3/TRBV12-4 few TGTGCCAGCAGTTCCTCGAGAGGCACAACCGGGGAGACCCAGTACTTC CASSSSRGTTGETQYF
NA TRBJ1-2 TRBV20-1 NA TGCAGTGCTAGAGACCCTTCTCGCTACACCTTC CSARDPSRYTF
TRBD1 TRBJ1-2 TRBV6-5 NA TGTGCCAGCAGGATACAGGGGAACTATGGCTACACCTTC CASRIQGNYGYTF
NA TRBJ1-3 TRBV11-2 NA TGTGCCAGCAGCTTAGGCAGCGGTGGAAACACCATATATTTT CASSLGSGGNTIYF
TRBD2 TRBJ2-1 TRBV12-3/TRBV12-4 few TGTGCCAGCAGTTTTCAGCGGGGGTTTAACAATGAGCAGTTCTTC CASSFQRGFNNEQFF
NA TRBJ1-6 TRBV6-5 once TGTGCCAGCGGTTACTCGGGACTTAGGGTCGGTGGTTCACCCCTCCACTTT CASGYSGLRVGGSPLHF
NA TRBJ2-6 TRBV2 NA TGTGCCATCCTTTTGGACAGATCCTCTGGGGCCAACGTCCTGACTTTC CAILLDRSSGANVLTF
NA TRBJ2-7 TRBV10-3 few TGTGCCATCGGGTTATCCTACGAGCAGTACTTC CAIGLSYEQYF
NA TRBJ1-1 TRBV6-2/TRBV6-3 NA TGTGCCAGCAGTTACCCCCCGAAGGTAGCTTTCTTT CASSYPPKVAFF
NA TRBJ1-5 TRBV3-1 NA TGTGCCAGCAGCCAAGATCCGGGTGAGCAGCCCCAGCATTTT CASSQDPGEQPQHF
TRBD1 TRBJ2-3 TRBV24-1 NA TGTGCCACCAGTGATCAGGACAGGGCGCGCACAGATACGCAGTATTTT CATSDQDRARTDTQYF
NA TRBJ2-1 TRBV6-1 few TGTGCCAGCAGACCTGTCAGGGTCGCGGTGGTAGATGAGCAGTTCTTC CASRPVRVAVVDEQFF
NA TRBJ2-7 TRBV5-1 few TGCGCCAGCAGCTCCGAGGGCCAGGGTTTAGGATACGAGCAGTACTTC CASSSEGQGLGYEQYF
NA TRBJ1-5 TRBV19 NA TGTGCCAGTAGTATCGGTCGGGTGCAGCCCCAGCATTTT CASSIGRVQPQHF
TRBD2 TRBJ2-1 TRBV7-2 few TGTGCCAGCAGCTTAGTGGCTAGCGGGGGGATTGAGCAGTTCTTC CASSLVASGGIEQFF